The TCR beta chain under discussion was sequenced for a study of type 1 regulatory T cells (dated by TCRdb to about 2021). Context from the whole study: The study characterized an in vitro protocol that generated a Tr1-enriched, alloantigen-specific CD4 T cell product named T-allo10. T-allo10 was being tested clinically in patients with hematological malignancies who were undergoing allogeneic hematopoietic stem cell transplantation. What the research found in general, with its limitations: Compared with non-Tr1 cells, Tr1 cells had a narrower TCR repertoire, and the study took this difference to reflect clonal expansion driven by alloantigen.

The CDR3 starts with the cysteine, ends with the phenylalanine, and has 15 residues. Only the CDR3 part of the read is kept: 45 bases, read in frame from the first base. According to the germline V gene, CDR1 reads MNHEY and CDR2 reads SVGAGI. This clonotype was detected only once. Which antigen it targets is not known. One end of the junction fails to match germline, which may point to a read error. Reads for this sample came from an Illumina MiSeq. The public reads were reanalyzed by TCRdb: fastp trimming at Q25, MiXCR alignment, in-frame beta chains only. Every distinct CDR3 protein forms one entry, paired with its most common genes and DNA. The sample yields 60,000 to 70,000 distinct CDR3 sequences; 45% to 50% were counted once. More than 2% of the sample goes to the ten largest clones.

The clonotype comes from a human donor in good health. The chain links TRBV6-5 with TRBJ2-7; TRBD2 fits 9 bases in the junction. The sample was cultured non-Tr1 T cells, either the whole culture or a sorted T cell fraction (not recorded which). The cell subset or site tag for this specimen amounts to: non-Tr1 population from the T-allo10 product. CDR3 sequence: CASSFSASGVYEPYF. The nucleotide sequence is given as TGTGCCAGCAGTTTTAGCGCTAGCGGGGTCTACGAGCCGTACTTC.